This TCR beta chain is from a study of CD4 T cells in relation to SARS-CoV-2 and coronaviruses. Study information: Controls used an HIV-1 Nef peptide pool or no peptide. The HLA restriction of the shared crossreactive spike epitopes was mapped. Notes on the study in general: No donor gave both pre-pandemic and post-infection samples.

Unexposed donor CD4+ T cells date from 2011-2018, before the COVID-19 pandemic. The cells were cultured for over eight days before CD4+ T cells were isolated. On days 3 and 7, cultures got half fresh IL-2 medium. This clone was picked up a small number of times. The target antigen is unknown. Using immunoSEQ multiplex PCR, the repertoire was profiled, and TCRdb retains in-frame clones only, with some absent. The profile covers 20,000 to 25,000 clones, with 70% to 80% appearing a single time and 9% to 15% taken by the ten largest. The CDR3 runs 15 residues. Germline V gene sequence: CDR1 MNHEY, CDR2 SVGAGI. The trim removed 5 bases at V and 0 bases at J, leaving 6 bases unmatched.

Material for sequencing was CD4+ T cells from PBMCs, cultured in vitro. The chain employs TRBV6-5 and TRBJ2-7, with 8 bases that match TRBD2. The sequence derives from a human donor in good health. The CDR3 DNA reads TGTGCCAGCAGTAATAGCGGGGCGAGCTCCTACGAGCAGTACTTC. Translating it yields CASSNSGASSYEQYF.